This T cell receptor (beta chain) was obtained from a study of OX40 agonist ivuxolimab in advanced cancers. Study summary: With a range of roughly 20 to 80, age averaged roughly 61 years, and around 83% were male.

With regard to this clone: Its antigen is currently unknown.

The CDR3 extends over 19 amino acids. V dropped 3 bases and J dropped 5; count of bases not matched to a gene: 17. Germline values: CDR1 SEHNR, CDR2 FQNEAQ (reference sequence). Study-level points and caveats: At 0.1 to 3.0 mg/kg and by week 6, CD4+ and CD8+ T cells in the blood had expanded clonally.

The sampling schedule covered blood at baseline, cycle 4 day 1, and cycle 7 day 1. Here immunoSEQ multiplex PCR was the method, and the copy in TCRdb shows in-frame clones only, minus some. The sample shows 65,000 to 70,000 clones, around 89% of them seen only once. The receptor's source is an adult with an advanced solid tumor such as melanoma, head and neck, liver or kidney cancer. Specimen: CD4+ or CD8+ T cells sorted from blood, collected in a trial of the OX40 agonist ivuxolimab. The chain is built from TRBV7-9 and TRBJ2-2; TRBD2 aligns across 8 bases. The CDR3 DNA reads as TGTGCCAGCAGCTTCCCCCACAGAGGAGCGGGAGTAGCAACCGGGGAGCTGTTTTTT. Translating gives CASSFPHRGAGVATGELFF. The variable domain in full, with the rest retrieved from reference TRBV7-9 and TRBJ2-2, is DTGVSQNPRHKITKRGQNVTFRCDPISEHNRLYWYRQTLGQGPEFLTYFQNEAQLEKSRLLSDRFSAERPKGSFSTLEIQRTEQGDSAMYLCASSFPHRGAGVATGELFFGEGSRLTVL.